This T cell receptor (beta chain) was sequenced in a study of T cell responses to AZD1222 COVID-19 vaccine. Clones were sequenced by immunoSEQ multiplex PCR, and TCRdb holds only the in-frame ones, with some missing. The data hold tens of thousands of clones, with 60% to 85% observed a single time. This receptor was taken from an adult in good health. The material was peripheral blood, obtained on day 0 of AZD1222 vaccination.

This chain's CDR3 is CASSSIRDTLNTEAFF. The CDR3 DNA is TGTGCCAGCAGCTCAATCCGGGACACCTTGAACACTGAAGCTTTCTTT. The genes are TRBV5-6 and TRBJ1-1; weak D call: TRBD1 (6 bases). This CDR3 has 16 residues. Germline V CDR1 and CDR2: SGHDT, YYEEEE. Trimming pared 3 bases from V and 0 bases from J, leaving 15 bases between.